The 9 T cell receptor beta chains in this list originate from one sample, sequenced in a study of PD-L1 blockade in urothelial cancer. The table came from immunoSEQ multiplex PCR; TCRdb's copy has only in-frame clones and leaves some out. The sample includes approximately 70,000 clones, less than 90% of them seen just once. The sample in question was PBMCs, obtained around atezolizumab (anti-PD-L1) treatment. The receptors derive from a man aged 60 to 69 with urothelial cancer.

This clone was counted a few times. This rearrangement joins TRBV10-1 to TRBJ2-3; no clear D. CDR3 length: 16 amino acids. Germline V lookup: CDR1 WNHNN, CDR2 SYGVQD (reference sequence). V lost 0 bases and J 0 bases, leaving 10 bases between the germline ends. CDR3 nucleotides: TGCGCCAGCAGTGAGTCGTTTGCGGCGAGCACAGATACGCAGTATTTT. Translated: CASSESFAASTDTQYF.

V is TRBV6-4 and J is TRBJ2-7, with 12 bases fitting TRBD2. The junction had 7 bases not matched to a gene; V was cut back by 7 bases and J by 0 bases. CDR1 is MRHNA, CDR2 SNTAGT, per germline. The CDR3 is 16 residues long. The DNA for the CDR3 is TGTGCCAGCAATGGACTAGCGGGACGGAGCTCCTACGAGCAGTACTTC. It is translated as CASNGLAGRSSYEQYF.

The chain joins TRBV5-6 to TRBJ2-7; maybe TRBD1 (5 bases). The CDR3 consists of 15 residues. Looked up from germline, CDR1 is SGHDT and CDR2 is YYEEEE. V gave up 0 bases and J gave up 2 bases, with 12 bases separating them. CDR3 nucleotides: TGTGCCAGCAGCTTGGGGCCCGACAGCCCCTACGAGCAGTACTTC. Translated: CASSLGPDSPYEQYF.

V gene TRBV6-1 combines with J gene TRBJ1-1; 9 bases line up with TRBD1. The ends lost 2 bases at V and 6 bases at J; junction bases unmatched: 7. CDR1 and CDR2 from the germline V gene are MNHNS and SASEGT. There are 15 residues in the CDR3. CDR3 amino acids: CASSESTGGASEAFF. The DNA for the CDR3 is TGTGCCAGCAGTGAATCCACAGGGGGCGCCTCTGAAGCTTTCTTT.

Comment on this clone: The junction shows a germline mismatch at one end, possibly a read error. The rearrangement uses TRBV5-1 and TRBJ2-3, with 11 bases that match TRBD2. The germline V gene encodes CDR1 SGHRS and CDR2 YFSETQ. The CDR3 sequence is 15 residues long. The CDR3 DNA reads TGCGCCAGCAGCTTGGGACCAACCGAGACTAGCGGGAACTTTTTT. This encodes CASSLGPTETSGNFF.

In DNA form, the CDR3 reads TGTGCCAGCAGTTACTCTATTGCGGGGACCCCCCACTTT. It is translated as CASSYSIAGTPHF. This chain links TRBV6-5 with TRBJ1-6; TRBD1 might be the D (5 bases). Trimming stripped 0 bases from V and 18 bases from J, with 15 bases between. The germline V gene encodes CDR1 MNHEY and CDR2 SVGAGI. This CDR3 comprises 13 residues.

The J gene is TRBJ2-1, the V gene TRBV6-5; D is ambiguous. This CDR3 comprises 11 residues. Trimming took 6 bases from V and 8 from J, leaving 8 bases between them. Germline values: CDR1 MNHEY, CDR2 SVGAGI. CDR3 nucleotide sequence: TGTGCCAGCAGCCGGAGTGATGAGCAGTTCTTC. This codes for CASSRSDEQFF.

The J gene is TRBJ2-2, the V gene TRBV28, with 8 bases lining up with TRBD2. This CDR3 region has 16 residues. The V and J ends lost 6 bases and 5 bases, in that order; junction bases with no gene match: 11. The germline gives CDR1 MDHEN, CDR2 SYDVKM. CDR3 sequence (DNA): TGTGCCAGCAGACCAACGGGGAGCGGGGGAACCGGGGAGCTGTTTTTT. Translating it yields CASRPTGSGGTGELFF.

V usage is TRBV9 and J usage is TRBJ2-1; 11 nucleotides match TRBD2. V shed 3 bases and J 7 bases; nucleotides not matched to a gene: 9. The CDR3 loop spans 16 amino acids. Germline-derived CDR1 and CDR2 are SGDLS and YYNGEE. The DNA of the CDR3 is TGTGCCAGCAGCGCTACCACTAGCGGGAGTAGAAATGAGCAGTTCTTC. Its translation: CASSATTSGSRNEQFF.